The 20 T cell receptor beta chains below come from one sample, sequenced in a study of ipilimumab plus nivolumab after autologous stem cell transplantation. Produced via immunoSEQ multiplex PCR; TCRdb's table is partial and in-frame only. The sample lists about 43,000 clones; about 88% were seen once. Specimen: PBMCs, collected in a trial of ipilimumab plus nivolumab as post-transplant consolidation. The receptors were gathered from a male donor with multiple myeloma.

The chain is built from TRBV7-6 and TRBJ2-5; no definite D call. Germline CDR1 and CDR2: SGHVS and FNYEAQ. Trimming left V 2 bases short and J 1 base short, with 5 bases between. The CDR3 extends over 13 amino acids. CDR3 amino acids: CASSLWGQETQYF. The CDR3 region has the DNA TGTGCCAGCAGCTTATGGGGCCAAGAGACCCAGTACTTC.

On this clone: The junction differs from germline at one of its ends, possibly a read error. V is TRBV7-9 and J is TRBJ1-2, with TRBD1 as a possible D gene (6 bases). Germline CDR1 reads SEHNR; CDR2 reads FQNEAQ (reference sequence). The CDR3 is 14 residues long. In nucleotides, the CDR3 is TGTGCCAGCATCTTAGGGGGAAATGAGCATGGCTACACCTTC. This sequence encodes CASILGGNEHGYTF.

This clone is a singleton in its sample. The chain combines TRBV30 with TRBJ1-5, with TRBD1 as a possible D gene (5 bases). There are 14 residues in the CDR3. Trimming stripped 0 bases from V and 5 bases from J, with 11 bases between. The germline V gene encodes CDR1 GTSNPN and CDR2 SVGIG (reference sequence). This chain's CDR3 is CAWSVLQGDQPQHF. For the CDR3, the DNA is TGTGCCTGGAGTGTGTTGCAGGGAGATCAGCCCCAGCATTTT.

The DNA for the CDR3 is TGTGCCAGCAGCTCCGGACTTGAGCAGTTCTTC. The encoded protein is CASSSGLEQFF. The V call is TRBV7-3, the J call TRBJ2-1, with D possibly matching TRBD2 (5 bases). CDR3 length: 11 amino acids. Germline V gene lookup returns CDR1 SGHTA and CDR2 FQGTGA. Trimming removed 4 bases at V and 9 bases at J, with 7 bases between. The whole variable domain, remainder taken from reference TRBV7-3 and TRBJ2-1, is GAGVSQTPSNKVTEKGKYVELRCDPISGHTALYWYRQSLGQGPEFLIYFQGTGAADDSGLPNDRFFAVRPEGSVSTLKIQRTERGDSAVYLCASSSGLEQFFGPGTRLTVL.

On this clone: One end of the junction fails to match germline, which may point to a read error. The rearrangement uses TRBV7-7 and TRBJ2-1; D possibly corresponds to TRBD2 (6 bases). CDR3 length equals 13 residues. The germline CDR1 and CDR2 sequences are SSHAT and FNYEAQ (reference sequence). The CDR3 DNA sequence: TGTGCTAGCAGCGGTTTAGGAGGGCATGAGCAGTTCTTC. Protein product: CASSGLGGHEQFF.

CDR3 bases: TGTGCCATCAGTGAGTTTGGCAGAGATAATGAAAAACTGTTTTTT. Its translation is CAISEFGRDNEKLFF. The rearrangement uses TRBV10-3 and TRBJ1-4, with no clear D. The CDR3 totals 15 residues. Germline V gene lookup returns CDR1 ENHRY and CDR2 SYGVKD. Trimming removed 1 base from V and 4 bases from J, with 10 bases in between.

This CDR3 is CASTLMGESYGYTF. The CDR3 DNA reads as TGCGCCAGCACCCTGATGGGGGAGAGCTATGGCTACACCTTC. The V and J genes are TRBV5-1 and TRBJ1-2; maybe TRBD1 (5 bases). Germline CDR1 reads SGHRS; CDR2 reads YFSETQ. The CDR3 has 14 amino acids. Trimming took off 6 bases at V and 4 bases at J, with 16 bases between the two ends.

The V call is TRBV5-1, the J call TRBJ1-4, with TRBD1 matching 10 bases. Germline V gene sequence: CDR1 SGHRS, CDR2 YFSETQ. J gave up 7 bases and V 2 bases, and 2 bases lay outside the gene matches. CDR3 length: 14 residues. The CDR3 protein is CASSFRDRGEKLFF. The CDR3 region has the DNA TGCGCCAGCAGCTTCCGGGACAGGGGTGAAAAACTGTTTTTT.

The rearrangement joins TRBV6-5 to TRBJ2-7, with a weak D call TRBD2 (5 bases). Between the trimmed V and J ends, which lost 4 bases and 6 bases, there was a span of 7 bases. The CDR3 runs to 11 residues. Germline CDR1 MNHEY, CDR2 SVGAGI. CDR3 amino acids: CASSSGLEQYF. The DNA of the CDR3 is TGTGCCAGCAGTTCCGGACTCGAGCAGTACTTC.

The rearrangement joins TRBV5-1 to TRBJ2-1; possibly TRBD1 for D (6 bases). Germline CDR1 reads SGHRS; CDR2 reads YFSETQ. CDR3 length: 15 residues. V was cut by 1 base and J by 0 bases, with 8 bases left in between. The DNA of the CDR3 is TGCGCCAGCAGCTTGTTGGACAGCTCCTACAATGAGCAGTTCTTC. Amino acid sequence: CASSLLDSSYNEQFF.

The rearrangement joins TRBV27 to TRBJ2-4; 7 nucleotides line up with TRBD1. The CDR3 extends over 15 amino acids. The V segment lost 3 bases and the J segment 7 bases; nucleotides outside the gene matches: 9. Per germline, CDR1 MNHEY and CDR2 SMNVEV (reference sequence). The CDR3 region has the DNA TGTGCCAGCAGTTTCCAGCGACAGGGTCTGAACATTCAGTACTTC. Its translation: CASSFQRQGLNIQYF.

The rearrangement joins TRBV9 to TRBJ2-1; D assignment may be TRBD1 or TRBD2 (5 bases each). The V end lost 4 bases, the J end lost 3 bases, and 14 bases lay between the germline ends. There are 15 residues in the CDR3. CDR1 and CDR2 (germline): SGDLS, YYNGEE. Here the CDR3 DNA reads TGTGCCAGCAGCCTAGCTGGACAAAACTACAATGAGCAGTTCTTC. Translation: CASSLAGQNYNEQFF.

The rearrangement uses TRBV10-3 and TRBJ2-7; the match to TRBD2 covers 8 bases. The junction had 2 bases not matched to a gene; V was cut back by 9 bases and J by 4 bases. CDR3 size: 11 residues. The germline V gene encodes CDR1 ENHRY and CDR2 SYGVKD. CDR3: CAISGGYEQYF. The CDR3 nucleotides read TGTGCCATTTCGGGGGGGTACGAGCAGTACTTC.

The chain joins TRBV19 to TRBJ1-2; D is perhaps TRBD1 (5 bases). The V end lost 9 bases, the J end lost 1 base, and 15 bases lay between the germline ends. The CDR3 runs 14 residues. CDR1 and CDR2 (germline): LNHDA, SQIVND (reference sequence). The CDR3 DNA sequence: TGTGCCAGCGGGCGGGACGGAAATAACTATGGCTACACCTTC. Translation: CASGRDGNNYGYTF. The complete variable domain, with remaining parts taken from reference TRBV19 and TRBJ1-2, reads DGGITQSPKYLFRKEGQNVTLSCEQNLNHDAMYWYRQDPGQGLRLIYYSQIVNDFQKGDIAEGYSVSREKKESFPLTVTSAQKNPTAFYLCASGRDGNNYGYTFGSGTRLTVV.

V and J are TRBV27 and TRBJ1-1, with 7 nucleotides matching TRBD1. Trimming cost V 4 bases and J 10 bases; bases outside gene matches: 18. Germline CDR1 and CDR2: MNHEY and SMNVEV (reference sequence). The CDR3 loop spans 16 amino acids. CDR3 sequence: CASSSGVRGRGSPAFF. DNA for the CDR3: TGTGCCAGCAGTTCCGGCGTTAGGGGGCGCGGGTCGCCAGCTTTCTTT.

CDR3 bases: TGTGCCAGCAGCCCCGGACTCTCTAGGGAGCAGTACTTC. Amino acids: CASSPGLSREQYF. The chain uses TRBV7-2 and TRBJ2-7; D is perhaps TRBD2 (5 bases). This CDR3 is built from 13 residues. The V end was cut by 5 bases, the J end by 7 bases, with 15 bases between. Germline CDR1 reads SGHTA; CDR2 reads FQGNSA.

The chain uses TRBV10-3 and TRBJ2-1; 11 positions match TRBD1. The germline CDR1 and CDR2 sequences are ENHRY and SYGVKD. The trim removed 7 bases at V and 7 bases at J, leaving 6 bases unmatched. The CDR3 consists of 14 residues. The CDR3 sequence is CAINNRDRGNEQFF. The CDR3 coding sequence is TGTGCCATCAACAACCGGGACAGGGGGAATGAGCAGTTCTTC.

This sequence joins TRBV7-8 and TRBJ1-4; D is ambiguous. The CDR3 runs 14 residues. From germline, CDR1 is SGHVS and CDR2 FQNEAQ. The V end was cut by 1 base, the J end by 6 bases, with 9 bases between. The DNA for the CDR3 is TGTGCCAGCAGCTTAGTCCTAGAGGATGAAAAACTGTTTTTT. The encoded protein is CASSLVLEDEKLFF. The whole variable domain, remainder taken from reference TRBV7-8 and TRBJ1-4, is GAGVSQSPRYKVAKRGQDVALRCDPISGHVSLFWYQQALGQGPEFLTYFQNEAQLDKSGLPSDRFFAERPEGSVSTLKIQRTQQEDSAVYLCASSLVLEDEKLFFGSGTQLSVL.

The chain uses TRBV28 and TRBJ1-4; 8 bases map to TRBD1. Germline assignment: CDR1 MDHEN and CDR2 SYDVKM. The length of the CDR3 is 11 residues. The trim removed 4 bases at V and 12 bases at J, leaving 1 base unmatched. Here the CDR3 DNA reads TGTGCCAGCAGTTCGGGACAGGAACTGTTTTTT. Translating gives CASSSGQELFF. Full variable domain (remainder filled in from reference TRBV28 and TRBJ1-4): DVKVTQSSRYLVKRTGEKVFLECVQDMDHENMFWYRQDPGLGLRLIYFSYDVKMKEKGDIPEGYSVSREKKERFSLILESASTNQTSMYLCASSSGQELFFGSGTQLSVL.

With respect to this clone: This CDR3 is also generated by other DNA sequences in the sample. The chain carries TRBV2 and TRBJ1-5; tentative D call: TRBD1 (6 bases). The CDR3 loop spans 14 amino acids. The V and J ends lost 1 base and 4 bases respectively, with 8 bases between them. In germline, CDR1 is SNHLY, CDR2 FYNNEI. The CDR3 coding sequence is TGTGCCAGCAGTGAAGTACAGGGAAATCAGCCCCAGCATTTT. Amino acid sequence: CASSEVQGNQPQHF.